The 3 T cell receptor beta chains given below trace back to one sample, sequenced in a study of T cell repertoires in cytomegalovirus infection (dated by TCRdb to 2018 to 2020). These receptors are not linked to any known antigen. The label giving this sample's treatment or condition can be read as: in vitro stimulation with specific CMV peptide epitopes to enrich CMV-specific T cells. Instrument on record: Illumina HiSeq 1500. TCRdb reprocessed the public reads (quality trimming at Q25 with fastp, clone calling with MiXCR) and kept in-frame beta chains. Records with the same CDR3 protein are collapsed into one entry carrying the most frequent genes and DNA. The table for this sample lists 370,000 or so distinct CDR3 sequences; roughly 34% of them were counted only once. Roughly 14% of the sample is held by the ten biggest clonotypes. Sequenced material: cultured PBMCs, taken from culture after CMV antigen stimulation. These receptors originate from a human donor in good health (CMV status not recorded). Some clones in this sample may be carry-over from other donors' samples.

This sequence joins TRBV12-5 and TRBJ2-7; D remains unclear. The CDR3 is 13 residues long. CDR1 and CDR2 from the germline V gene are LGHNT and FRNRAP. Trimming pared 1 base from V and 2 bases from J, leaving 6 bases between. DNA of the CDR3: TGTGCTAGTGGTTTGGGACTCGCCTACGAGCAGTACTTC. It is translated as CASGLGLAYEQYF.

The chain links TRBV6-1 to TRBJ2-4, with 7 bases identical to TRBD1. This CDR3 has 13 residues. Germline CDR1 MNHNS, CDR2 SASEGT. The trim removed 2 bases at V and 7 bases at J, leaving 2 bases unmatched. The CDR3 bases are TGTGCCAGCAGTGAATTGACAGGGAACATTCAGTACTTC. It specifies CASSELTGNIQYF.

This clonotype was detected a few times. V and J are TRBV4-1 and TRBJ1-4; 7 bases line up with TRBD1. This CDR3 is built from 15 residues. The germline gives CDR1 MGHRA, CDR2 YSYEKL. The V segment lost 4 bases and the J segment 5 bases; nucleotides outside the gene matches: 7. CDR3 nucleotide sequence: TGCGCCAGCAGCCCTCGGACAGGTCAAAATGAAAAACTGTTTTTT. It is translated as CASSPRTGQNEKLFF.